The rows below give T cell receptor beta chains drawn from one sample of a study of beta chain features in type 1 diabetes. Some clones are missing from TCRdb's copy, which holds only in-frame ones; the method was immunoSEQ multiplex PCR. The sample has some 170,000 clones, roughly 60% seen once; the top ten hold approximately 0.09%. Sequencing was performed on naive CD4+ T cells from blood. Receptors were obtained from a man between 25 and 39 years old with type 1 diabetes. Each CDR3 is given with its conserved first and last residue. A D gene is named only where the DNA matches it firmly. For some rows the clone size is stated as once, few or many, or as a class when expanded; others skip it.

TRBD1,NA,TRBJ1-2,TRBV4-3,TGCGCCAGCAGCCAAGAGCGGCCTCGGACAGGGGCGCAAGTCATCCACTATGGCTACACCTTC,CASSQERPRTGAQVIHYGYTF
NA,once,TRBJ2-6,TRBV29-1,TGCAGCGTTGAGGGCTGTGGGATAGTATCTGGGGCCAACGTCCTGACTTTC,CSVEGCGIVSGANVLTF
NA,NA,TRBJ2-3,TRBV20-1,TGCAGTGCCGGTGACTCAGATACGCAGTATTTT,CSAGDSDTQYF
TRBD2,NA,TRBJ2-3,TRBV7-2,TGTGCCAGCAGCTTCGTAGCGGGGGGGAATCAAGATACGCAGTATTTT,CASSFVAGGNQDTQYF
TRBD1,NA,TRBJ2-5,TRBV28,TGTGCCAGCAGTTCCTTGGTGGGCAGGGGGTCTTTAGAGACCCAGTACTTC,CASSSLVGRGSLETQYF
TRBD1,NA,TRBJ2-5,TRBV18,TGTGCCAGCTCACACAACAGGGGTCGGACCCAGTACTTC,CASSHNRGRTQYF
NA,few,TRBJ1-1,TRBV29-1,TGCAGCGTGCCTCTACAGGCTGAGAACACTGAAGCTTTCTTT,CSVPLQAENTEAFF
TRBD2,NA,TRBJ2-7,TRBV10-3,TGTGCCATCAGTGACTTGGCTAGCGGGGTGATCGAGCAGTACTTC,CAISDLASGVIEQYF
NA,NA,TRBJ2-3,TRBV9,TGTGCCAGCAGCGTATCGGCGGATACGCAGTATTTT,CASSVSADTQYF
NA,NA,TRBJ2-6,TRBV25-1,TGTGCCAGCAGTCTGCCGGGGGCCAACGTCCTGACTTTC,CASSLPGANVLTF
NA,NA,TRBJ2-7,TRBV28,TGTGCCAGCAGCTTGATTACTTCCGGGACACCCGGTCTAAAAGAGCAGTACTTC,CASSLITSGTPGLKEQYF
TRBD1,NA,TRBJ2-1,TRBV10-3,TGTGCCATCAGGGGTGCGACAGGGGAACCTTACAATGAGCAGTTCTTC,CAIRGATGEPYNEQFF
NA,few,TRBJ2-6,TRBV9,TGTGCCCGCAGCGTAGGGGACCAGAGCTCTGGGGCCAACGTCCTGACTTTC,CARSVGDQSSGANVLTF
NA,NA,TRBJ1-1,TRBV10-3,TGTGCCATCAGCGGGCGACAGGAGAACACTGAAGCTTTCTTT,CAISGRQENTEAFF
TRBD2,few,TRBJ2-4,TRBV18,TGTGCCAGCTCACCAGGGGTACTAGCGGGGTCAGATGAGAACTTC,CASSPGVLAGSDENF
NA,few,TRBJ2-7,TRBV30,TGTGCCTGGAGTGGGGGGCACGAGCAGTACTTC,CAWSGGHEQYF
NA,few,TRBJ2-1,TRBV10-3,TGTGCCATCTGGACCGCGACCGACAATGAGCAGTTCTTC,CAIWTATDNEQFF
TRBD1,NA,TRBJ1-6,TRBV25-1,TGTGCCAGCAGTGAATTAGCCGGGACAGGGACCACACCCCTCCACTTT,CASSELAGTGTTPLHF
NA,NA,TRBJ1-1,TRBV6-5,TGTGCCAGCAGTTACGAGGGAACTGAAGCTTTCTTT,CASSYEGTEAFF
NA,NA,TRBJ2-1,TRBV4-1,TGCGCCAGCAGCCCAGAGGGCACTCACTCCTACAATGAGCAGTTCTTC,CASSPEGTHSYNEQFF
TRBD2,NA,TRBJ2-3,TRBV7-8,TGTGCCAGCAGCCGAACCTCACTAGCGGGGGGCACAGATACGCAGTATTTT,CASSRTSLAGGTDTQYF
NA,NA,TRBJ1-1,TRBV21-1,TGTGCCAGCAGCGTCAGGACAGGGAGCACTGAAGCTTTCTTT,CASSVRTGSTEAFF
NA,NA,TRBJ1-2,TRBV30,TGTGCCTGGAGTCCAGGGGACTATGGCTACACCTTC,CAWSPGDYGYTF
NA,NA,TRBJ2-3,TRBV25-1,TGTGCCAGCAGTGAAGCCCAGGGCTCAGATACGCAGTATTTT,CASSEAQGSDTQYF
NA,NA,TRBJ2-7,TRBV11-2,TGTGCCAGCAGCTTAGTATCTGGAACCGAGCAGTACTTC,CASSLVSGTEQYF
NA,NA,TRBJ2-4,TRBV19,TGTGCCAGTTTCGGAAGGGGCGGCAATGGTTACTTC,CASFGRGGNGYF
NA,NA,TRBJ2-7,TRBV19,TGTGCCAGTAGTATCGTAACCGCTATCGGCGAGCAGTACTTC,CASSIVTAIGEQYF
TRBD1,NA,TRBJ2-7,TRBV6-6,TGTGCCAGCACCCGGCCGGGGACAGAATACGAGCAGTACTTC,CASTRPGTEYEQYF
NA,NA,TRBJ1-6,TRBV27,TGTGCCAGCAGTTCGCAGAGCCTCTGGAATTCACCCCTCCACTTT,CASSSQSLWNSPLHF
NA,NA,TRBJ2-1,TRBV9,TGTGCCAGCAGCGTGTCAGACGGGTCCTACAATGAGCAGTTCTTC,CASSVSDGSYNEQFF